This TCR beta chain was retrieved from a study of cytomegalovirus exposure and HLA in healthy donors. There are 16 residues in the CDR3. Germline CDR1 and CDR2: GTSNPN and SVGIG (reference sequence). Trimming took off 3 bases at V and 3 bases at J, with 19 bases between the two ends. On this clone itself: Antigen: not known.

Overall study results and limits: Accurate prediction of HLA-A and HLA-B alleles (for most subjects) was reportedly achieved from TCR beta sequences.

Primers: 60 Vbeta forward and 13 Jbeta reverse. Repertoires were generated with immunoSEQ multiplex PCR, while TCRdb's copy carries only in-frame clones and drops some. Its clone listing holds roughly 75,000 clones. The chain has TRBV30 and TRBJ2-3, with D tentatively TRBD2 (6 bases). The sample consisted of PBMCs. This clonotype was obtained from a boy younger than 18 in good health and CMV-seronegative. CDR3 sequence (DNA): TGTGCCTGGAGCCCCGGGGTGCGGGGCAGGACAGATACGCAGTATTTT. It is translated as CAWSPGVRGRTDTQYF.